This TCR beta chain was captured by sequencing in a study of OX40 agonist ivuxolimab in advanced cancers. Study overall: All patients had ivuxolimab intravenously every 2 weeks at 0.01 to 10 mg/kg. Partial responses were seen in three patients, one with hepatocellular carcinoma and two with cutaneous melanoma. Participants averaged around 60 years of age (range roughly 23 to 85) and were around 83% male. Dose-escalation patients were diagnosed with hepatocellular carcinoma, melanoma, renal cell cancer or head and neck cancer.

This CDR3 contains 14 residues. Trimming stripped 0 bases from V and 4 bases from J, with 9 bases between. Germline-derived CDR1 and CDR2 are LGHNA and YSLEER. TCRdb's table, derived via immunoSEQ multiplex PCR, lists solely in-frame clones and lacks some. The data contain roughly 10,000 clones, 60% to 80% of them singletons. The chain couples TRBV4-3 to TRBJ1-2, with D possibly matching TRBD1 (5 bases). This clonotype was sampled from an adult with an advanced solid tumor such as melanoma, head and neck, liver or kidney cancer. Sequenced material: CD4+ or CD8+ T cells sorted from blood, taken in a trial of the OX40 agonist ivuxolimab. The CDR3 protein is CASSQDLGGYGYTF. DNA of the CDR3: TGCGCCAGCAGCCAAGATCTTGGGGGCTATGGCTACACCTTC.